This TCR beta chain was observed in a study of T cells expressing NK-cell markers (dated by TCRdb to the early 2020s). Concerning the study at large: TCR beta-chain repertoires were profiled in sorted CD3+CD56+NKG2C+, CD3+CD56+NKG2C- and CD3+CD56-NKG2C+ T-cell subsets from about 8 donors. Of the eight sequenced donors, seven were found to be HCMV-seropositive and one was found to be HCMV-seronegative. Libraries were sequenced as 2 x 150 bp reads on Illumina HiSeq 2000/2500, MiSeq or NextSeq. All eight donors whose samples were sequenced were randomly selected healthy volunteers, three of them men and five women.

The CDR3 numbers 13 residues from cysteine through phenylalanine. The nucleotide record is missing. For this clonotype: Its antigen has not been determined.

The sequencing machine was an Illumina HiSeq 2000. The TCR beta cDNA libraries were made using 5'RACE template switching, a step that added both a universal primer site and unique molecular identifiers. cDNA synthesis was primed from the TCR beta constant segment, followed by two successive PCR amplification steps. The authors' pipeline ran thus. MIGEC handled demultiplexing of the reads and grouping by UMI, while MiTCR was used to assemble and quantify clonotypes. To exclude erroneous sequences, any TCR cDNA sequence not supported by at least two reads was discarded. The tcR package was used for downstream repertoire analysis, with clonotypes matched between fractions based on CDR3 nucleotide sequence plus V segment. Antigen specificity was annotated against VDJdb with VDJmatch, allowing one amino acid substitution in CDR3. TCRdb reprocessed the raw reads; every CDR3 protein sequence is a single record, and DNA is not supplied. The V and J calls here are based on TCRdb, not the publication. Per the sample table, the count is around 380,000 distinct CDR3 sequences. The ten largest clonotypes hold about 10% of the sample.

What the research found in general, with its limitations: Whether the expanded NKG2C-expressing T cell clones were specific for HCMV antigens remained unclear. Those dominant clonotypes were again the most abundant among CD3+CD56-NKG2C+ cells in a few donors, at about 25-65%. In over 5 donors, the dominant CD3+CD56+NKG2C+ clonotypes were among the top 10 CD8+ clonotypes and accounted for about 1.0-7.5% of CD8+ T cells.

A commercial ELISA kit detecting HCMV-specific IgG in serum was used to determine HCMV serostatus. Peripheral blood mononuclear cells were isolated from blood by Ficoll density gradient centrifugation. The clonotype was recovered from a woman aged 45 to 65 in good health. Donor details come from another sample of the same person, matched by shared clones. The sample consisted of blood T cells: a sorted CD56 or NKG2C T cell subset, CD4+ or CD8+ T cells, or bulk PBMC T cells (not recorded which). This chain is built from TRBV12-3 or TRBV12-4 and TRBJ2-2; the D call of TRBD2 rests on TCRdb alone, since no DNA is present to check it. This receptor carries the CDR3 CASRPGRPGELFF.